This entry is about one TCR beta chain. The antigen remains unidentified. These data are taken from a study of siplizumab effects on memory and regulatory T cells. Study-wide points: The average Treg-derived proportion among mappable alloreactive CD4+ clones was 55% to 80% with siplizumab versus 25% to 30% in controls.

The table came from immunoSEQ multiplex PCR; TCRdb's copy has only in-frame clones and leaves some out. The data hold 98,000 or so clones, with over 85% observed a single time. The TCR originated in a human donor in good health. The specimen was Tregs sorted from blood.

In DNA, the CDR3 is TGTGCCAGCAGCTTCCGGACAGTCGGGGAGCTGTTTTTT. This sequence encodes CASSFRTVGELFF. J is TRBJ2-2 and V is TRBV9, with a weak D call TRBD1 (6 bases). This CDR3 spans 13 amino acids. V was trimmed by 4 bases and J by 7 bases, leaving 11 bases between them. Germline loops: CDR1 SGDLS, CDR2 YYNGEE. Full variable domain (outside the CDR3, taken from reference TRBV9 and TRBJ2-2): DSGVTQTPKHLITATGQRVTLRCSPRSGDLSVYWYQQSLDQGLQFLIQYYNGEERAKGNILERFSAQQFPDLHSELNLSSLELGDSALYFCASSFRTVGELFFGEGSRLTVL.